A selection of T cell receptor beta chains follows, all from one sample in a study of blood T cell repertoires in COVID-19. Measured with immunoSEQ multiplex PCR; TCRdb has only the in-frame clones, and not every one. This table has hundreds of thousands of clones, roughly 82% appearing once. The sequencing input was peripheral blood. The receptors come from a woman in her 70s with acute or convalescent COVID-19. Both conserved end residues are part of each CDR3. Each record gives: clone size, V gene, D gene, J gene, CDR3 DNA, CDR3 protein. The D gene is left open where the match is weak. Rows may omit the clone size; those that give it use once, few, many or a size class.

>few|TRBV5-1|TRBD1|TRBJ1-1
TGCGCCAGCAGCCCGACAGGGGTGGAGAACACTGAAGCTTTCTTT
CASSPTGVENTEAFF
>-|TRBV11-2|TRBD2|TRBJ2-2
TGTCCCAGCAGCTTAGAATCGGGGGGGACGTTGACCGGGGAGCTGTTTTTT
CPSSLESGGTLTGELFF
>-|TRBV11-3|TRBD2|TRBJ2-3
TGTGCCAGCAGCCGAGGGACTAGCGGGGGTATAGATACGCAGTATTTT
CASSRGTSGGIDTQYF
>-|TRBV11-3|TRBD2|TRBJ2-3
TGTGCCAGCAGCTTAGGGGGACTAGCGGGGGGTTTCACAGATACGCAGTATTTT
CASSLGGLAGGFTDTQYF
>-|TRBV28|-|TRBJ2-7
TGTGCCAGCAGTTCCGCCTTGGGGGGGACAGGTCTCTCCTACGAGCAGTACTTC
CASSSALGGTGLSYEQYF
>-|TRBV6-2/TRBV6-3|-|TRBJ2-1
TGTGCCAGCAGTTACGGGACACTAACGAAAGATGAGCAGTTCTTC
CASSYGTLTKDEQFF
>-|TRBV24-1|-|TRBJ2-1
TGTGCCACCAGTGACAGGGGCGCAACCTTCTCCTACAATGAGCAGTTCTTC
CATSDRGATFSYNEQFF
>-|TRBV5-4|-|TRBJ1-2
TGTGCCAGCAGCTTCCGGACATTTAACTATGGCTACACCTTC
CASSFRTFNYGYTF
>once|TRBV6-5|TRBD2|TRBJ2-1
TGTGCCAGCACCCAATGGGGACTAACCGACAATGAGCAGTTCTTC
CASTQWGLTDNEQFF
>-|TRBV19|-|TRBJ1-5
TGTGCCAGTAGTATAGTGACCACGGGGCCCCAGCATTTT
CASSIVTTGPQHF
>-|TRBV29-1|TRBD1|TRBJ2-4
TGCAGTGTGGGCCGGGACAGTTACATTCAGTACTTC
CSVGRDSYIQYF
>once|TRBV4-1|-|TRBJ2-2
TGCGCCAGCAGCCAAGAACTAGGGCGGTACACCGGGGAGCTGTTTTTT
CASSQELGRYTGELFF
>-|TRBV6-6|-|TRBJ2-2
TGTGCCAGCAGAAGGGACTTCGCTTCGGGGGAGCTGTTTTTT
CASRRDFASGELFF
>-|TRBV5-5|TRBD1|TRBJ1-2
TGTGCCAGCAGCCAATCCGGGACAGGGCCCTATGGCTACACCTTC
CASSQSGTGPYGYTF
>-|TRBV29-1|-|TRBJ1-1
TGCAGCGCAGAACCCCCCGAGGGCACTGAAGCTTTCTTT
CSAEPPEGTEAFF
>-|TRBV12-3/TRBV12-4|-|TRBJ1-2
TGTGCCAGCAGCCCGAGGGGGATTAATGGCTACACCTTC
CASSPRGINGYTF
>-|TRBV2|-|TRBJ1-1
TGTGCCAGCAGTGAAGCGCGAGCTTTCTTT
CASSEARAFF
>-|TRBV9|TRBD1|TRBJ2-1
TGTGCCAGCAGCCCAATCGGGACAGGGGTCAATGAGCAGTTCTTC
CASSPIGTGVNEQFF
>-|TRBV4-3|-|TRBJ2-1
TGCGCCAGCAGCCAAGATTGGAGGGGGCGGTACAATGAGCAGTTCTTC
CASSQDWRGRYNEQFF
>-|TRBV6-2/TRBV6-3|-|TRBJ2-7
TGTGCCAGCAGTCAAGCGGTTGGGGTCTTCTACGAGCAGTACTTC
CASSQAVGVFYEQYF
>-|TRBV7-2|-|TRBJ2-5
TGTGCCAGCAGCTCTAGCGAAGAGACCCAGTACTTC
CASSSSEETQYF
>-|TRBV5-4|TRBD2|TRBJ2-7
TGTGCCAGCAGCCTGCGGGGGGGCGCGAAAGAGCAGTACTTC
CASSLRGGAKEQYF